The 13 T cell receptor beta chains listed next were all sequenced from one sample in a study of T cell responses to AZD1222 COVID-19 vaccine. Clones were read by immunoSEQ multiplex PCR, and TCRdb kept only the in-frame ones, dropping some. This sample carries around 150,000 clones, about 93% of them seen once, and the ten largest clones take approximately 0.64%. The source material was peripheral blood, sampled on day 0 of AZD1222 vaccination. The source of these receptors is an adult in good health.

The chain is built from TRBV7-8 and TRBJ2-5; D may correspond to TRBD1 or TRBD2 (5 bases each). With 1 base removed from V and 7 bases from J, the gap between germline ends came to 13 bases. The CDR3 extends over 14 amino acids. Per germline, CDR1 SGHVS and CDR2 FQNEAQ. CDR3 protein: CASSLGGLRGTQYF. In nucleotides, the CDR3 is TGTGCCAGCAGCTTAGGTGGCTTGAGGGGGACCCAGTACTTC.

This chain connects TRBV6-5 to TRBJ1-5, with D possibly being TRBD1 (5 bases). The CDR3 spans 15 residues. The V and J ends lost 5 bases and 3 bases respectively, with 14 bases between them. Germline V CDR1 and CDR2: MNHEY, SVGAGI. The CDR3 sequence is CASSPWGGSNQPQHF. CDR3 DNA sequence: TGTGCCAGCAGTCCTTGGGGGGGATCCAATCAGCCCCAGCATTTT.

The CDR3 sequence: CAITAGGTGYYGYTF. In DNA form, the CDR3 reads TGTGCCATCACTGCTGGTGGGACAGGCTACTATGGCTACACCTTC. The rearrangement joins TRBV10-3 to TRBJ1-2; 8 bases map to TRBD1. The CDR3 extends over 15 amino acids. V was clipped by 7 bases and J by 3 bases; unmatched bases: 10. From germline, CDR1 is ENHRY and CDR2 SYGVKD.

The genes are TRBV11-3 and TRBJ2-2, with 8 bases fitting TRBD2. The CDR3 consists of 15 residues. The germline CDR1 and CDR2 sequences are SGHNT and YENEEA. The V gene end was trimmed by 5 bases and the J gene end by 5 bases; junction bases not matched to a gene: 7. CDR3 loop: CASSRSGSRTGELFF. The CDR3 DNA reads TGTGCCAGCAGCCGGAGCGGGAGTAGGACCGGGGAGCTGTTTTTT.

The CDR3 sequence is CAWSETGRTEAFF. The CDR3 DNA reads as TGTGCCTGGAGTGAAACAGGGCGCACTGAAGCTTTCTTT. The chain couples TRBV30 to TRBJ1-1; TRBD1 is a possible D gene (6 bases). The CDR3 is 13 amino acids. Trimming took off 1 base at V and 4 bases at J, with 10 bases between the two ends. The germline V gene encodes CDR1 GTSNPN and CDR2 SVGIG (reference sequence).

The genes are TRBV4-1 and TRBJ2-3; D gene ambiguous. The CDR3 extends over 16 amino acids. The V gene's germline CDR1 is MGHRA and CDR2 YSYEKL. V lost 1 base and J 0 bases, leaving 11 bases between the germline ends. The CDR3 region is CASSQGLTTSTDTQYF. The CDR3 bases are TGCGCCAGCAGCCAAGGGCTTACAACTAGCACAGATACGCAGTATTTT.

The chain links TRBV19 to TRBJ1-5; D gene unclear. The V and J ends lost 4 bases and 4 bases respectively, with 8 bases between them. CDR1 is LNHDA and CDR2 is SQIVND in the germline V gene (reference sequence). This CDR3 has 13 residues. The CDR3 is CASSSVENQPQHF. DNA of the CDR3: TGTGCCAGTAGTAGTGTGGAAAATCAGCCCCAGCATTTT. Full variable domain (outside the CDR3, taken from reference TRBV19 and TRBJ1-5): DGGITQSPKYLFRKEGQNVTLSCEQNLNHDAMYWYRQDPGQGLRLIYYSQIVNDFQKGDIAEGYSVSREKKESFPLTVTSAQKNPTAFYLCASSSVENQPQHFGDGTRLSIL.

Concerning this clone itself: At the DNA level, this CDR3 is encoded by other sequences in the same sample as well. V is TRBV12-3 or TRBV12-4 and J is TRBJ2-2; weak D call: TRBD2 (6 bases). There are 13 residues in the CDR3. The V and J ends lost 6 bases and 5 bases respectively, with 10 bases between them. The CDR3 region has the DNA TGTGCCAGCAGGGGAAGCGGGACCGGGGAGCTGTTTTTT. Its protein is CASRGSGTGELFF.

V usage is TRBV2 and J usage is TRBJ2-1; 8 bases fit TRBD1. Germline loops: CDR1 SNHLY, CDR2 FYNNEI. V shed 10 bases and J 8 bases; nucleotides not matched to a gene: 10. CDR3 length: 13 residues. In nucleotides, the CDR3 is TGTGCCACCCGTCCGGACAGGGCCTATGAGCAGTTCTTC. This translates into CATRPDRAYEQFF.

The chain combines TRBV2 with TRBJ2-7, with D uncertain. CDR1 SNHLY and CDR2 FYNNEI come from the germline V gene. This CDR3 has 12 residues. The ends were cut back, 4 bases at V and 4 bases at J, with 8 bases in the middle. For the CDR3, the DNA is TGTGCCAGCAGTGCTTCCGGATACGAGCAGTACTTC. Encoded protein: CASSASGYEQYF.

The chain couples TRBV6-6 to TRBJ1-2; the D gene is possibly TRBD1 (5 bases). Trimming removed 6 bases from V and 1 base from J, with 18 bases in between. Germline CDR1 is MNHNY and CDR2 is SVGAGI (reference sequence). The CDR3 has 16 amino acids. CDR3 protein: CASSSASDSLNYGYTF. In DNA form, the CDR3 reads TGTGCCAGCAGCTCGGCTTCCGACAGCCTTAACTATGGCTACACCTTC.

The CDR3 loop reads CASSRSHSGNSWGYDSPLHF. DNA of the CDR3: TGTGCCAGCTCACGCTCCCACTCCGGGAACAGTTGGGGATATGATTCACCCCTCCACTTT. The chain recombines TRBV18 with TRBJ1-6; no clear D gene. CDR1 is KGHSH and CDR2 is LQKENI in the germline V gene. V was pared by 4 bases and J by 8 bases, with 30 bases between. This CDR3 region has 20 residues.

The rearrangement joins TRBV19 to TRBJ2-5; tentatively, D is TRBD2 (5 bases). The CDR3 spans 14 residues. V dropped 6 bases and J dropped 5 bases, with 16 bases sitting between them. Germline assignment: CDR1 LNHDA and CDR2 SQIVND (reference sequence). The CDR3 DNA reads as TGTGCCAGTAGCCCGACCCGGAGGTCTGAGACCCAGTACTTC. This sequence encodes CASSPTRRSETQYF.